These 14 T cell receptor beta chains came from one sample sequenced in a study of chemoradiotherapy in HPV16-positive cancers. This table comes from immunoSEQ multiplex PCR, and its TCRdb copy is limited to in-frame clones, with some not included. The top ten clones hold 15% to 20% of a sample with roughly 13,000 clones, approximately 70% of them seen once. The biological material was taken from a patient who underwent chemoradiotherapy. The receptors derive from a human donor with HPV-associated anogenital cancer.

Here the CDR3 reads CASSPKSSGATGELFF. DNA of the CDR3: TGTGCCAGCTCACCAAAATCTAGCGGGGCCACCGGGGAGCTGTTTTTT. This chain joins TRBV18 and TRBJ2-2; 9 positions match TRBD2. J was trimmed by 4 bases and V by 2 bases; bases with no gene match: 5. Germline V CDR1 and CDR2: KGHSH, LQKENI. CDR3 length equals 16 residues.

CDR3: CASSDRGTDTQYF. As DNA, the CDR3 is TGTGCCAGCAGTGACAGGGGTACAGATACGCAGTATTTT. The chain is built from TRBV2 and TRBJ2-3; maybe TRBD1 (6 bases). CDR3 size: 13 residues. The V end lost 3 bases, the J end lost 3 bases, and 7 bases lay between the germline ends. The germline gives CDR1 SNHLY, CDR2 FYNNEI.

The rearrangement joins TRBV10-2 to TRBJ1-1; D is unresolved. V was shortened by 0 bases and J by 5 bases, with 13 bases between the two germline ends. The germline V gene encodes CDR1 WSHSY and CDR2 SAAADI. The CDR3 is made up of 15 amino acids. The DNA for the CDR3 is TGCGCCAGCAGTGAGTCGAGTACATTATCGACTGAAGCTTTCTTT. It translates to CASSESSTLSTEAFF.

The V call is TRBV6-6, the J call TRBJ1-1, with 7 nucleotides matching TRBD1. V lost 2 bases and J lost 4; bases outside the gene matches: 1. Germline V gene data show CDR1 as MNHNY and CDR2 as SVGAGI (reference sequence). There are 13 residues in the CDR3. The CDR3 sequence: CASSYQGGTEAFF. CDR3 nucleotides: TGTGCCAGCAGTTACCAGGGGGGCACTGAAGCTTTCTTT.

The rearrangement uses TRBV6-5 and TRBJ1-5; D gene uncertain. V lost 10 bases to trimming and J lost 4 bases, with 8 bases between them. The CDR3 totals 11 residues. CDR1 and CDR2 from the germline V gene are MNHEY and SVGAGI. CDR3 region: CANAGNQPQHF. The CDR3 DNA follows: TGTGCCAACGCGGGTAATCAGCCCCAGCATTTT.

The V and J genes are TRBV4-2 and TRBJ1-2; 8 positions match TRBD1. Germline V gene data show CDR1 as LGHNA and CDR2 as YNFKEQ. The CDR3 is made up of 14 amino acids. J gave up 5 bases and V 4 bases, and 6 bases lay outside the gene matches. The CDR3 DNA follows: TGTGCCAGCAGCCCAGGACAGGGCGAATATGGCTACACCTTC. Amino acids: CASSPGQGEYGYTF.

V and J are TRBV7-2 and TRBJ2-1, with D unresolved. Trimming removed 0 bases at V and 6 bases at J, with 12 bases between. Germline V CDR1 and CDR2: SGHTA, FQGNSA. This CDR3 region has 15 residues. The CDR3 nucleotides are TGTGCCAGCAGCTTAGCCACAGCATGGGGCAATGAGCAGTTCTTC. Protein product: CASSLATAWGNEQFF.

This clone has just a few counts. The CDR3 region is CASSQDHQGGELFF. The DNA of the CDR3 is TGCGCCAGCAGCCAAGATCATCAGGGCGGGGAGCTGTTTTTT. The rearrangement links TRBV4-1 to TRBJ2-2; tentative D call: TRBD1 (5 bases). There are 14 residues in the CDR3. CDR1 and CDR2 from the germline V gene are MGHRA and YSYEKL. V lost 0 bases and J lost 7, with 9 bases in between.

The CDR3 loop is CASSEDVNTEAFF. The CDR3 bases are TGTGCCAGCAGTGAGGACGTGAACACTGAAGCTTTCTTT. The V gene is TRBV2, the J gene TRBJ1-1, with D unresolved. The CDR3 is 13 amino acids. The germline gives CDR1 SNHLY, CDR2 FYNNEI. V gave up 3 bases and J gave up 0 bases, with 5 bases separating them.

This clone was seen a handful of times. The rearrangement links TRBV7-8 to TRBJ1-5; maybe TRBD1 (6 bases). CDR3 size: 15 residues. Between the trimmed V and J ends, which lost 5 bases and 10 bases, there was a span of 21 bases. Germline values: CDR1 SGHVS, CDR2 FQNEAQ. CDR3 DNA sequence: TGTGCCAGCAGCCCCCGGACAGCCACAAAAGAACCCCAGCATTTT. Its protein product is CASSPRTATKEPQHF.

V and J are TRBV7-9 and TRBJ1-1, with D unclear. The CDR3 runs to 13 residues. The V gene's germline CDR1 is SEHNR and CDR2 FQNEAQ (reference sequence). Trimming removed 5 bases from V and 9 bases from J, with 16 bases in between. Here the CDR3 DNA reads TGTGCCAGCAGCCCTCCTGAGGGTCAGAAAGCTTTCTTT. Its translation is CASSPPEGQKAFF.

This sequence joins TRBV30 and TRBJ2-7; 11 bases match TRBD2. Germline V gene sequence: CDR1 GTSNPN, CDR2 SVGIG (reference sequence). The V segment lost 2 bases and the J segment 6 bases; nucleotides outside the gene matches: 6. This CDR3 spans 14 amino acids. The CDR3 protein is CAWSYSGGASEQYF. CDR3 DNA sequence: TGTGCCTGGAGTTATAGCGGGGGGGCCTCCGAGCAGTACTTC.

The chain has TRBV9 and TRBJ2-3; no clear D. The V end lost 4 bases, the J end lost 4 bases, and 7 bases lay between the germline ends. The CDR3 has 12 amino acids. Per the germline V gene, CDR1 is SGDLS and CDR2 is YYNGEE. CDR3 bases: TGTGCCAGCAGCTCAGAGGCAGATACGCAGTATTTT. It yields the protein CASSSEADTQYF.

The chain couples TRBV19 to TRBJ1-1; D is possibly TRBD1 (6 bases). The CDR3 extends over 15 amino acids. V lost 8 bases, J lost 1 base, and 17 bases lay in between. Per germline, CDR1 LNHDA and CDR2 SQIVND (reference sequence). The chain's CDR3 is CASSNRARTNTEAFF. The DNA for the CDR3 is TGTGCCAGTTCTAACAGGGCGAGGACGAACACTGAAGCTTTCTTT.